This T cell receptor (beta chain) was recovered during a study of Tregs in tolerant kidney transplant recipients. The germline gives CDR1 SGHTA, CDR2 FQGNSA. This CDR3 has 13 amino acids. The junction had 3 bases not matched to a gene; V was cut back by 3 bases and J by 5 bases. The assay was immunoSEQ multiplex PCR, and TCRdb's table has in-frame clones only and misses some. The data hold 200,000 to 300,000 clones, with approximately 83% observed a single time. This clonotype was sampled from a human donor in good health. This sequence joins TRBV7-2 and TRBJ1-1, with 7 positions matching TRBD1. The sequencing sample was made of CD4+ T cells from blood. The CDR3 DNA follows: TGTGCCAGCAGCTTCACAGGGGAAACTGAAGCTTTCTTT. As protein: CASSFTGETEAFF.